This T cell receptor (beta chain) was identified during a study of T cells after posttransplantation cyclophosphamide. This clone was picked up many times. The target antigen is unknown. Study findings and constraints: After PTCy, TRB diversity resembled that of CNI/methotrexate controls. Later post-transplant blood repertoires were often dominated by donor CD8+ memory clones.

CDR3 length equals 14 residues. The V end was cut by 1 base, the J end by 6 bases, with 12 bases between. CDR1 and CDR2 from the germline V gene are LNHDA and SQIVND (reference sequence). Peripheral blood was collected from the related graft donor on the marrow donation day. TCRdb's copy holds only in-frame clones and misses some; the assay was immunoSEQ multiplex PCR. This set yields about 24,000 clones and no singletons; the top ten hold around 7%. The TCR originated in a woman aged 60 to 75 in good health, CMV-negative, and a related stem cell transplant donor. The rearrangement links TRBV19 to TRBJ1-1; D is uncertain. What was sequenced was PBMCs. CDR3 nucleotides: TGTGCCAGTAGTATAGGGGCCTTTCAGGCTGAAGCTTTCTTT. Translating gives CASSIGAFQAEAFF.